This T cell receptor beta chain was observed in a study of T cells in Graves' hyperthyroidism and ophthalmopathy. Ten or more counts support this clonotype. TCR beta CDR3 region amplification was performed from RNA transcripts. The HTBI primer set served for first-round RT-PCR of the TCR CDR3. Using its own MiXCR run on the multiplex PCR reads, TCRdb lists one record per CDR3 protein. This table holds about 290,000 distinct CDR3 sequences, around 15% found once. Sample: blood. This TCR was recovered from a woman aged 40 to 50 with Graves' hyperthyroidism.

The CDR3 DNA sequence: TGTGCCAGCAGTCCAAAAGGGGGGAGTAGCATACGACCTGAAGCTTTCTTT. It is translated as CASSPKGGSSIRPEAFF. The chain uses TRBV6-1 and TRBJ1-1; D may be TRBD1 (6 bases). Germline values: CDR1 MNHNS, CDR2 SASEGT. Trimming pared 5 bases from V and 6 bases from J, leaving 25 bases between. CDR3 size: 17 residues.